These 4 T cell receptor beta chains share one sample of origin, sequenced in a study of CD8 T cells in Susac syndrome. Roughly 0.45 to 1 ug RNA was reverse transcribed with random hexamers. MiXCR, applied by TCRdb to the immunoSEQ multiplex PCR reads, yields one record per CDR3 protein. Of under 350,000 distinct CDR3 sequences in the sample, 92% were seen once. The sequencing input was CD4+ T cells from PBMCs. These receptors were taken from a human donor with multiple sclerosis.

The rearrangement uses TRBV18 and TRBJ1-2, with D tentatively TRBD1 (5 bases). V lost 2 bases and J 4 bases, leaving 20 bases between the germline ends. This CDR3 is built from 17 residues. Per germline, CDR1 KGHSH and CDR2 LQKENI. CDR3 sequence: CASSPRNVGVTSYGYTF. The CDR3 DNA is TGTGCCAGCTCACCAAGGAATGTGGGGGTAACCTCCTATGGCTACACCTTC. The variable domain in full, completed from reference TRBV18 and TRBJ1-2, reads NAGVMQNPRHLVRRRGQEARLRCSPMKGHSHVYWYRQLPEEGLKFMVYLQKENIIDESGMPKERFSAEFPKEGPSILRIQQVVRGDSAAYFCASSPRNVGVTSYGYTFGSGTRLTVV.

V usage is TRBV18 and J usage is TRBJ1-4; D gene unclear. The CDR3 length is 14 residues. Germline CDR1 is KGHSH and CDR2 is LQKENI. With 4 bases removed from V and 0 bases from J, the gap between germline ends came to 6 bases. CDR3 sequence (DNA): TGTGCCAGCTCACGTGAGTCAACTAATGAAAAACTGTTTTTT. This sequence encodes CASSRESTNEKLFF.

CDR3 DNA: TGTGCCAGTAGTATAGAAACGGTCTCCTACAATGAGCAGTTCTTC. This sequence encodes CASSIETVSYNEQFF. The chain couples TRBV19 to TRBJ2-1; no firm D call. Germline V gives CDR1 LNHDA, CDR2 SQIVND (reference sequence). V dropped 0 bases and J dropped 0 bases, with 6 bases sitting between them. The CDR3 consists of 15 residues.

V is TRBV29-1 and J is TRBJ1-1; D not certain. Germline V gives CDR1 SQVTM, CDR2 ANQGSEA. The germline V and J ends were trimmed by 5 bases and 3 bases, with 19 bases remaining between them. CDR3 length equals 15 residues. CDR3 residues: CSVTFLKGLDTEAFF. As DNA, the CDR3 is TGCAGCGTTACATTTTTGAAGGGATTGGACACTGAAGCTTTCTTT.